This T cell receptor beta chain was captured by sequencing in a study of blood T cells in healthy people across ages. V was clipped by 4 bases and J by 5 bases, with 14 bases between them. CDR1 is MNHEY, CDR2 SVGAGI, per germline. The CDR3 loop spans 14 amino acids. A sample-barcoded 5' primer and a J-beta primer mix were used in a second PCR of roughly 7 to 12 cycles. The study obtained at least 2.5 million CDR3-containing paired-end reads from every sample. From the 5' RACE reads, TCRdb called clonotypes with MiXCR, one entry per CDR3 protein. The data hold roughly 900,000 distinct CDR3 sequences, with more than 25% observed a single time. As to this clonotype: Its cognate antigen is unknown.

Overall study findings and caveats: It was the long-lived donors that had more naive CD4+ cells and higher diversity than aged donors. In older individuals, TCR beta diversity per million T cells was lower, falling roughly linearly with age.

This chain joins TRBV6-5 and TRBJ1-2; no definite D call. This sequence originates from a woman older than 75 in good health. What was sequenced was blood. CDR3 in DNA: TGTGCCAGCAGTTCCAATTCTGCCGGGTATGGCTACACCTTC. This codes for CASSSNSAGYGYTF.